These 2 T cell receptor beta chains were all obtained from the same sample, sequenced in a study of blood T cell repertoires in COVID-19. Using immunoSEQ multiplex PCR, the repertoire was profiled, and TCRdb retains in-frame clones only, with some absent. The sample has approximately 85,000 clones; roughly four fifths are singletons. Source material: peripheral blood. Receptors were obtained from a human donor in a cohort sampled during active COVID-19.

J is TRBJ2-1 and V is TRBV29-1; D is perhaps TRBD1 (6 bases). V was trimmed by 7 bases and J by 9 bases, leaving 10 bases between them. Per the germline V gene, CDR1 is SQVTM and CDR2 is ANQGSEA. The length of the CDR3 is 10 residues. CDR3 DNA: TGCAGCGCAGGGGTTACTGAGCAGTTCTTC. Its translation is CSAGVTEQFF.

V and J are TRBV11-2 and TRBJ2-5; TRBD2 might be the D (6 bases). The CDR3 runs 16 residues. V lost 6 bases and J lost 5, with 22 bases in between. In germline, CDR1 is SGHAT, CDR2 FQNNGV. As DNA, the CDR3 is TGTGCCAGCAGTAATACGATGGAGGGAAGGAAGGAGACCCAGTACTTC. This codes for CASSNTMEGRKETQYF.